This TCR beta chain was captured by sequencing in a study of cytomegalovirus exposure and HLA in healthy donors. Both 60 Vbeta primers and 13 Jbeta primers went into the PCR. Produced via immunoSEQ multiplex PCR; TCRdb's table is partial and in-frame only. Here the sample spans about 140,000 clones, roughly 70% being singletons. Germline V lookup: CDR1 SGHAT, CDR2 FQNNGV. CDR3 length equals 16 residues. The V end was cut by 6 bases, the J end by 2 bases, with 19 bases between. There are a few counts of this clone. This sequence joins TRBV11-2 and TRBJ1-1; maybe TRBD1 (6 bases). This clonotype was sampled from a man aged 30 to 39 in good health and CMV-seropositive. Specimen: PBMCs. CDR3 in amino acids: CASSLGWGLNNTEAFF. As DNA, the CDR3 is TGTGCCAGCAGTTTGGGGTGGGGGCTAAACAACACTGAAGCTTTCTTT.